This T cell receptor beta chain is from a study of blood T cells in healthy people across ages. This clonotype occurred a few times. Germline V gene lookup returns CDR1 SNHLY and CDR2 FYNNEI. V lost 0 bases, J lost 3 bases, and 9 bases lay in between. The CDR3 runs to 14 residues. The second PCR ran about 6 to 12 cycles with a sample-barcoded 5' primer and J-beta primers. One entry per CDR3 protein, called by TCRdb with MiXCR from the 5' RACE reads. The table includes about 1.4 million distinct CDR3 sequences, approximately 59% detected once. The chain links TRBV2 to TRBJ2-7, with D unclear. This TCR was sampled from a young man in good health. The sequenced material came from blood. The CDR3, as DNA: TGTGCCAGCAGTGAAGCGGGCGGAGTCTACGAGCAGTACTTC. This sequence encodes CASSEAGGVYEQYF. Complete variable domain (other parts from reference TRBV2 and TRBJ2-7): EPEVTQTPSHQVTQMGQEVILRCVPISNHLYFYWYRQILGQKVEFLVSFYNNEISEKSEIFDDQFSVERPDGSNFTLKIRSTKLEDSAMYFCASSEAGGVYEQYFGPGTRLTVT.